One sample yielded the 20 T cell receptor delta chains listed below, sequenced in a study of γδ T cells in repeated Plasmodium falciparum infection (dated by TCRdb to about 2021). Libraries were made using multiplex PCR. These reads were obtained on an Illumina MiSeq. TCRdb processed the public reads again with the CATT caller, after which rows with matching DNA were combined. This sample lists around 46,000 delta-chain clones; 1.5% to 2% were detected once. The ten biggest clones cover roughly 8.6% of the sample. For bulk TCR repertoire analysis, Vgamma9/Vdelta2+ and Vdelta2-negative gammadelta T cell populations were flow-sorted out of peripheral blood mononuclear cells. Sequenced sample: gamma-delta T cells from blood. The receptor source for this set is a pool of human donors (malaria-infected and uninfected, not separated).

This clone was counted a few times. The TCRdb protein comes from a much larger clone and disagrees with this DNA's translation at residue 3, likely due to a read error; the protein given here is derived from the DNA. The chain carries TRDV1 and TRDJ1, with 10 bases that match TRDD3. TCRdb does not report a J gene; here it was assigned by matching the DNA to germline references. The germline V gene encodes CDR1 TSWWSYY and CDR2 QGS. The CDR3 totals 20 residues. The CDR3 loop reads CAPGNPQPIWGISGGDKLIF. DNA of the CDR3: TGTGCTCCTGGGAACCCCCAACCTATCTGGGGGATATCGGGAGGCGATAAACTCATCTTT.

Points on this clone: TCRdb's listed protein matches a much larger clone and diverges from this DNA's translation at residue 15, likely through a read error; the protein shown comes from the DNA. This chain joins TRDV1 and TRDJ1, with 12 bases lining up with TRDD3. TCRdb supplies no J gene; here it was assigned by aligning the nucleotide sequence to germline. The germline V gene has CDR1 TSWWSYY and CDR2 QGS. The CDR3 has 21 amino acids. Trimming removed 1 base from V and 4 bases from J; junction bases left unmatched: 19. The CDR3 region is CALGERPGVLWGIRLRDKLIF. The CDR3 DNA follows: TGTGCTCTTGGGGAACGACCGGGTGTGCTCTGGGGGATACGGTTGCGCGATAAACTCATCTTT.

With regard to this clone: This DNA's translation and the protein TCRdb lists, from a much larger clone, do not match at residue 13, likely due to a read error; the protein shown is translated from the DNA. The CDR3 sequence: CALEPSLGGTSWATRQMFF. CDR3 nucleotides: TGTGCTCTCGAACCTTCACTCGGGGGGACATCCTGGGCCACCCGACAGATGTTTTTC. The chain joins TRDV1 to TRDJ3; maybe TRDD3 (6 bases). TCRdb does not report a J gene; here it was assigned by matching the DNA to germline references. The CDR3 has 19 residues. Germline lookup yields CDR1 TSWWSYY and CDR2 QGS.

This clone was seen ten or more times. This may stem from a read error, because a much larger clone lies one nucleotide away. This sample includes further DNA sequences coding for the same CDR3. The genes are TRDV1 and TRDJ1; 10 bases line up with TRDD3. With V trimmed by 0 bases and J by 4 bases, 11 bases remained unmatched. CDR3 length equals 18 residues. CDR1 is TSWWSYY and CDR2 is QGS in the germline V gene. CDR3 sequence: CALGELPWGINRIDKLIF. The CDR3, as DNA: TGTGCTCTTGGGGAACTCCCCTGGGGGATAAATAGGATCGATAAACTCATCTTT.

This clone was picked up a small number of times. A read error may produce the germline difference seen at one junction end. This chain links TRDV1 with TRDJ1; D is perhaps TRDD2 or TRDD3 (7 bases each). Germline CDR1 is TSWWSYY and CDR2 is QGS. The CDR3 totals 21 residues. In DNA form, the CDR3 reads TGTGCTCCTGGGGAAACAGGGTTTCCTTCCTTCCTGGGGGGTTACACCGATAAACTCATCTTT. This sequence encodes CAPGETGFPSFLGGYTDKLIF.

This clone was detected ten times or more. This may be a read error, as it is one base from a much larger clone. J is TRDJ1 and V is TRDV1; D not certain. V lost 3 bases and J lost 4, with 27 bases in between. This CDR3 has 19 residues. CDR1 and CDR2 from the germline V gene are TSWWSYY and QGS. CDR3 DNA: TGTGCTCTTGGGGACGGAAAATTAACTCCTGGCGTTAACATCGATAAACTCATCTTT. Its translation: CALGDGKLTPGVNIDKLIF.

In its sample, this clone was seen a few times. The TCRdb protein comes from a much larger clone and disagrees with this DNA's translation at residue 15, likely due to a read error; the protein given here is derived from the DNA. V usage is TRDV1 and J usage is TRDJ1; 10 bases are a match to TRDD3. TCRdb does not report a J gene; here it was assigned by matching the DNA to germline references. Germline V gene lookup returns CDR1 TSWWSYY and CDR2 QGS. The J segment lost 8 bases and the V segment lost 1 base, leaving 22 bases of the junction unmatched. The CDR3 consists of 20 residues. CDR3 protein: CALGERSPRDWGIINQKLIF. In nucleotides, the CDR3 is TGTGCTCTTGGGGAACGTTCGCCTCGGGACTGGGGGATTATCAACCAAAAACTCATCTTT.

Concerning this clone: TCRdb has a much larger clone's protein, which differs at residue 3 from the translation of this DNA, likely because of a read error; what is shown is the protein translated from the DNA. The genes are TRDV1 and TRDJ1; 12 bases match TRDD3. The J gene, left out of TCRdb, was set here by checking the DNA against germline. The CDR3 sequence is 24 residues long. Germline V gene sequence: CDR1 TSWWSYY, CDR2 QGS. The CDR3 DNA reads as TGTGCTCCTGGGGAATTTAGGACGCATTCCTACCTCTGGGGGATACGCGTGGGAGACTATAAACTCATCTTT. As protein: CAPGEFRTHSYLWGIRVGDYKLIF.

The sample holds many counts of this clone. A far more abundant clone sits one base away, making this likely a read error. Other DNA sequences of this sample code for an identical CDR3. This chain connects TRDV3 to TRDJ1; maybe TRDD3 (5 bases). Germline loops: CDR1 TVYSNPD, CDR2 GDNSRS (reference sequence). CDR3 size: 15 residues. The CDR3 nucleotides are TGTGCCTTGCCGGCGGGGACCAAGGGGACCGATAAACTCATTTTT. Amino acid sequence: CALPAGTKGTDKLIF. The full variable domain, with the rest looked up from reference TRDV3 and TRDJ1, is CDKVTQSSPDQTVASGSEVVLLCTYDTVYSNPDLFWYRIRPDYSFQFVFYGDNSRSEGADFTQGRFSVKHILTQKAFHLVISPVRTEDSATYYCALPAGTKGTDKLIFGKGTRVTVEP.

This clone showed up just a few times. The protein given by TCRdb reflects a much larger clone and differs at residue 15 from this DNA's translation, likely from a read error; the protein shown is the DNA's translation. The chain couples TRDV3 to TRDJ1; 9 bases map to TRDD3. Germline assignment: CDR1 TVYSNPD and CDR2 GDNSRS (reference sequence). This CDR3 spans 17 amino acids. CDR3 sequence reads: CAFKEGYWGRYTDKPIF. The CDR3 bases are TGTGCCTTTAAGGAGGGTTACTGGGGGAGGTACACCGATAAACCCATCTTT.

Details on this clone: A far larger clone lies a single base away; this is likely a read error. The sample holds other DNA sequences that translate to the same CDR3. V is TRDV1 and J is TRDJ1; TRDD3 matches 10 bases. Germline CDR1 reads TSWWSYY; CDR2 reads QGS. The CDR3 has 21 amino acids. CDR3 amino acids: CALGALDLITGGSLYTDKLIF. The DNA of the CDR3 is TGTGCTCTTGGGGCCCTTGACCTTATTACTGGGGGATCCTTGTACACCGATAAGCTCATCTTT.

Turning to this clone: TCRdb has a much larger clone's protein, which differs at residue 9 from the translation of this DNA, likely because of a read error; what is shown is the protein translated from the DNA. V and J are TRDV1 and TRDJ1; 10 nucleotides match TRDD3. The CDR3 totals 19 residues. Germline V gene sequence: CDR1 TSWWSYY, CDR2 QGS. J lost 2 bases, V lost 2 bases, and 14 bases had no gene match. CDR3 sequence reads: CALGEIRYRGIRPTDKLIF. CDR3 bases: TGTGCTCTTGGGGAAATCCGGTACCGGGGGATACGGCCTACCGATAAACTCATCTTT.

This clone showed up many times. The V call is TRDV1, the J call TRDJ2, with 11 bases matching TRDD3. The junction had 22 bases not matched to a gene; V was cut back by 4 bases and J by 3 bases. The CDR3 consists of 22 residues. Germline CDR1 reads TSWWSYY; CDR2 reads QGS. The CDR3 loop reads CALGGPLPTGGYVGSLTAQLFF. CDR3 bases: TGTGCTCTTGGGGGACCACTACCGACTGGGGGATATGTGGGATCGCTGACAGCACAACTCTTCTTT.

This clone was seen repeatedly, ten times or more. This chain joins TRDV2 and TRDJ1; 8 nucleotides line up with TRDD3. V lost 5 bases and J lost 0; bases outside the gene matches: 16. The V gene's germline CDR1 is GEAIGNYY and CDR2 EKD. The CDR3 runs 18 residues. CDR3 sequence reads: CACVHLGTGGQYTDKLIF. The DNA of the CDR3 is TGTGCCTGTGTGCACTTAGGTACTGGGGGTCAATACACCGATAAACTCATCTTT.

Remarks on this clone: It differs at one base from a far larger clone, so likely a read error. The sample carries other DNA sequences with the same CDR3. V and J are TRDV1 and TRDJ1; 10 positions agree with TRDD3. TCRdb records no J gene; here it was assigned by comparing the DNA to germline. The CDR3 is made up of 17 amino acids. The germline gives CDR1 TSWWSYY, CDR2 QGS. After removal of 9 bases from V and 3 bases from J, the junction contained 16 bases not matched to a gene. The CDR3 DNA follows: TGTGCTCTCGCGACTCTCCTACGGGGGATACGATCCGATAAACTCATCTTT. Its translation is CALATLLRGIRSDKLIF.

A remark on this clone: A far larger clone lies a single base away; this is likely a read error. The sample holds other DNA sequences that translate to the same CDR3. The V and J genes are TRDV2 and TRDJ1; D unclear. Germline matching of the DNA provided the J gene here, since TCRdb leaves it blank. CDR3 length: 16 amino acids. Looked up from germline, CDR1 is GEAIGNYY and CDR2 is EKD. As DNA, the CDR3 is TGCGCCTGTGACCCGGCCCCCTTTAAATACACCGATAAACTCATCTTT. This sequence encodes CACDPAPFKYTDKLIF.

This clone was counted at least ten times. CDR3 in DNA: TGTGCCTGTGACTCCGTACTGATAGCCTGGGACACCCGACAGATGTTTTTC. It specifies CACDSVLIAWDTRQMFF. This chain links TRDV2 with TRDJ3, with D hard to call. TCRdb supplies no J gene; here it was assigned by aligning the nucleotide sequence to germline. The CDR3 loop spans 17 amino acids. V lost 3 bases and J lost 2, with 13 bases in between. The germline V gene has CDR1 GEAIGNYY and CDR2 EKD.

As regards this clone: A far larger clone is a single base away, which makes a read error likely. Other nucleotide sequences in the sample specify the same CDR3. V and J are TRDV1 and TRDJ1, with 9 bases lining up with TRDD3. The CDR3 covers 22 residues. Germline CDR1 reads TSWWSYY; CDR2 reads QGS. After removal of 0 bases from V and 4 bases from J, the junction contained 24 bases not matched to a gene. The CDR3 nucleotides read TGTGCTCTTGGGGAACTTTCTTACCCCAAACTACTGGGGGACCCTAGAGTCGATAAACTCATCTTT. Its protein is CALGELSYPKLLGDPRVDKLIF.

In its sample, this clone was seen a few times. TCRdb's entry gives the protein of a much larger clone, which mismatches this DNA's translation at residue 7, likely from a read error; the protein reported here is translated from the DNA. The chain links TRDV1 to TRDJ1; D remains ambiguous. The J gene comes from matching the DNA to germline here; TCRdb lacks it. The germline V and J ends were trimmed by 1 base and 8 bases, with 20 bases remaining between them. This CDR3 has 16 amino acids. Germline V gene lookup returns CDR1 TSWWSYY and CDR2 QGS. CDR3 sequence reads: CALGEPLFPPTTKLIF. CDR3 nucleotides: TGTGCTCTTGGGGAACCCCTGTTCCCTCCCACGACGAAACTCATCTTT.

This clone showed up just a few times. Translating this DNA gives a protein that differs at residue 4 from the TCRdb one, which belongs to a much larger clone; a read error is likely, and the protein shown is this translation. The V call is TRDV1, the J call TRDJ1, with TRDD3 identical over 8 bases. The J gene is absent in TCRdb and was assigned here via DNA matching to germline. This CDR3 comprises 17 residues. Germline V gives CDR1 TSWWSYY, CDR2 QGS. V gave up 8 bases and J gave up 0 bases; unmatched junction bases: 14. CDR3 amino acids: CALRKGSWGKYTDKLIF. CDR3 nucleotides: TGTGCTCTTAGGAAAGGTAGCTGGGGGAAGTACACCGATAAACTCATCTTT.